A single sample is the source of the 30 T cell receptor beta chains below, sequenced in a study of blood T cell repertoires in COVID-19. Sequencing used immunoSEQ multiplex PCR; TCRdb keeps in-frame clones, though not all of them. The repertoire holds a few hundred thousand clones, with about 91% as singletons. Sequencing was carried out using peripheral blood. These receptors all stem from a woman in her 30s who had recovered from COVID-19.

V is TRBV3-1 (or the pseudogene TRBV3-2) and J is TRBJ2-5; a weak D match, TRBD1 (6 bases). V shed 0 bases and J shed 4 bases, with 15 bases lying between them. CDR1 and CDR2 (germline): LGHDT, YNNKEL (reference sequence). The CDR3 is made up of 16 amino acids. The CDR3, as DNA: TGTGCCAGCAGCCAAGAGGGGGCCGGGATCGGAGAGACCCAGTACTTC. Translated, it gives CASSQEGAGIGETQYF.

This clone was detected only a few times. CDR3 residues: CASSLSVSGGALDTQYF. CDR3 coding DNA: TGTGCCAGCAGCTTGAGCGTGAGCGGGGGGGCGTTAGATACGCAGTATTTT. The chain joins TRBV5-5 to TRBJ2-3; 10 nucleotides agree with TRBD2. Germline-derived CDR1 and CDR2 are SGHKS and YYEKEE (reference sequence). This CDR3 has 17 residues. Germline trimming cut 1 base from V and 5 bases from J; bases unmatched to any gene: 10.

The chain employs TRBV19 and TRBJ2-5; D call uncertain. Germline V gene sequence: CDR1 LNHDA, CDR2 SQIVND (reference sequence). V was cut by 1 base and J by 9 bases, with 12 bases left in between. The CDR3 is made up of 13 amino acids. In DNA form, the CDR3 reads TGTGCCAGTAGTATAGGAGGCGCTCAAGCCCAGTACTTC. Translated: CASSIGGAQAQYF.

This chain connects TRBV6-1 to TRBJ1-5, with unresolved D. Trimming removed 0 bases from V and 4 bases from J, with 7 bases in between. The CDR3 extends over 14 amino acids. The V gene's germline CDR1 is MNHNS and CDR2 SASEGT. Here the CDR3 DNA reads TGTGCCAGCAGTGAAGCGCGAGGGAATCAGCCCCAGCATTTT. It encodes CASSEARGNQPQHF.

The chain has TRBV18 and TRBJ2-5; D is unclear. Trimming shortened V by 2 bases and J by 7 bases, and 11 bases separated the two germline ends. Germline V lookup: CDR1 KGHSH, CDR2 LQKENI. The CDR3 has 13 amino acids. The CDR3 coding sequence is TGTGCCAGCTCACCAGGCAGCTCGGGGACCCAGTACTTC. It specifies CASSPGSSGTQYF. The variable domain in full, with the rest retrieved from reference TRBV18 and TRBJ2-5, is NAGVMQNPRHLVRRRGQEARLRCSPMKGHSHVYWYRQLPEEGLKFMVYLQKENIIDESGMPKERFSAEFPKEGPSILRIQQVVRGDSAAYFCASSPGSSGTQYFGPGTRLLVL.

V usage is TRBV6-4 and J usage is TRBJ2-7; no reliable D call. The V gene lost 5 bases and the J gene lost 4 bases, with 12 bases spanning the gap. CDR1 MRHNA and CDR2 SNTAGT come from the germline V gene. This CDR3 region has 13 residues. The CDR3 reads CASSREAGYEQYF. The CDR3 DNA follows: TGTGCCAGCAGTCGAGAGGCCGGATACGAGCAGTACTTC.

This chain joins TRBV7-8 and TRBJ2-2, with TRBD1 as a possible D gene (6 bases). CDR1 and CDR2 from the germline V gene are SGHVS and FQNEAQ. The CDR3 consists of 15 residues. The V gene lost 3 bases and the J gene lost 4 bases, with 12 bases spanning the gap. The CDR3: CASSLIQGATGELFF. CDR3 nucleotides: TGTGCCAGCAGCTTGATACAGGGAGCCACCGGGGAGCTGTTTTTT.

The CDR3 bases are TGCAGCGTTGGAGGGGACAGGAATGAGCAGTTCTTC. It encodes CSVGGDRNEQFF. J is TRBJ2-1 and V is TRBV29-1; 8 nucleotides line up with TRBD1. V trimming: 4 bases; J trimming: 7 bases; junction bases outside the gene matches: 3. The CDR3 extends over 12 amino acids. The germline CDR1 and CDR2 sequences are SQVTM and ANQGSEA.

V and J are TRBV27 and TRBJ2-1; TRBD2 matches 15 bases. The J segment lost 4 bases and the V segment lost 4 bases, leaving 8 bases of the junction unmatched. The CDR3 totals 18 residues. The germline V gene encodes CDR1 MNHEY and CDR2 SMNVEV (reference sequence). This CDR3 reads CASSSRGLAGGRYNEQFF. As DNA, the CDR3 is TGTGCCAGCAGTTCGCGTGGACTAGCGGGGGGGCGATACAATGAGCAGTTCTTC.

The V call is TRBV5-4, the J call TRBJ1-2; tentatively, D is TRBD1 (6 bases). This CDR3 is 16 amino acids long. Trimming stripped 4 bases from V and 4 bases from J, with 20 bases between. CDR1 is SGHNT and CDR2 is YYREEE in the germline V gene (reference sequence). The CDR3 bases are TGTGCCAGCAGCGACGGAGCAACACAGGGCGGCTATGGCTACACCTTC. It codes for CASSDGATQGGYGYTF.

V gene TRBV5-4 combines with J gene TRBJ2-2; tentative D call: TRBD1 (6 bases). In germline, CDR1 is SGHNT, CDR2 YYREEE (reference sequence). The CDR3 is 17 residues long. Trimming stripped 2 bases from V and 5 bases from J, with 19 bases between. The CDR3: CASSLAQGRRGTGELFF. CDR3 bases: TGTGCCAGCAGCTTAGCACAGGGACGAAGAGGAACCGGGGAGCTGTTTTTT.

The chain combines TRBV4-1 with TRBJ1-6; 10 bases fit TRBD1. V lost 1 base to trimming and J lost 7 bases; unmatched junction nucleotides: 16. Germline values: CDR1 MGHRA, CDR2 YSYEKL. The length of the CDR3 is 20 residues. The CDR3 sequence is CASSQASPAPGQGWNSPLHF. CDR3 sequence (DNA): TGCGCCAGCAGCCAAGCGTCACCCGCCCCGGGACAGGGGTGGAATTCACCCCTCCACTTT.

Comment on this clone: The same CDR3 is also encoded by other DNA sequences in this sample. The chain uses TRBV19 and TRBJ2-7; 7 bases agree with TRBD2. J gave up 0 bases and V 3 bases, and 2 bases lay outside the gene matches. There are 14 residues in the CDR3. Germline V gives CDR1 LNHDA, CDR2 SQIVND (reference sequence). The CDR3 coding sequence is TGTGCCAGTAGTATCGGGGGGAGCTCCTACGAGCAGTACTTC. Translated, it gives CASSIGGSSYEQYF.

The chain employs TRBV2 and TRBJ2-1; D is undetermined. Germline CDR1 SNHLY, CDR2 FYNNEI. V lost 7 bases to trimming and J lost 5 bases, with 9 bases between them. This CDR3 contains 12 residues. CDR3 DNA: TGTGCCAGCATCTACAGAAACAATGAGCAGTTCTTC. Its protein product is CASIYRNNEQFF.

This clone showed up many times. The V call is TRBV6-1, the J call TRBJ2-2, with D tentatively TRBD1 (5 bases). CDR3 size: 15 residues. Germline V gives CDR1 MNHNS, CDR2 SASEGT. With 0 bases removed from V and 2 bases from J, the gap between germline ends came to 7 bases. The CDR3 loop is CASSEAGDNTGELFF. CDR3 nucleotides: TGTGCCAGCAGTGAAGCAGGGGATAACACCGGGGAGCTGTTTTTT.

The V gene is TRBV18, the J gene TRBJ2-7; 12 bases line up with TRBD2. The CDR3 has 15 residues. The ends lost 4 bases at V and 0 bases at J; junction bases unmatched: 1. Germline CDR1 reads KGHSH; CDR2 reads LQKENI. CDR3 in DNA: TGTGCCAGCTCACGGACTAGCGGGGACTCCTACGAGCAGTACTTC. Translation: CASSRTSGDSYEQYF.

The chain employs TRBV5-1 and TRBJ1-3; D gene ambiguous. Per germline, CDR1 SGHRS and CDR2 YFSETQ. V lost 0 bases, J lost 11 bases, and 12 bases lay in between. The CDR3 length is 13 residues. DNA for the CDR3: TGCGCCAGCAGCTTGGAGGCCCATAGCTCCATATATTTT. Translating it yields CASSLEAHSSIYF.

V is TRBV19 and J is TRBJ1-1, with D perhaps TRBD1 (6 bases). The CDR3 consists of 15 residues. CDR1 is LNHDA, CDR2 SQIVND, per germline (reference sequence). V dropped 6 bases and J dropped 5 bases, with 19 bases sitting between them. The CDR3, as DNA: TGTGCCAGTAGAAAGGGGGTGTCGGTGAGGACTGAAGCTTTCTTT. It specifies CASRKGVSVRTEAFF. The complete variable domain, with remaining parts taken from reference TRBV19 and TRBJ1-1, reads DGGITQSPKYLFRKEGQNVTLSCEQNLNHDAMYWYRQDPGQGLRLIYYSQIVNDFQKGDIAEGYSVSREKKESFPLTVTSAQKNPTAFYLCASRKGVSVRTEAFFGQGTRLTVV.

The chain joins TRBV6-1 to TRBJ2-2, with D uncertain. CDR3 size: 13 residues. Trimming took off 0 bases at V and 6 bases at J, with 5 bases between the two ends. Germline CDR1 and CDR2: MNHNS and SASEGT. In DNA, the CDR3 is TGTGCCAGCAGTGAAGCGCGCTCCGGGGAGCTGTTTTTT. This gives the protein CASSEARSGELFF.

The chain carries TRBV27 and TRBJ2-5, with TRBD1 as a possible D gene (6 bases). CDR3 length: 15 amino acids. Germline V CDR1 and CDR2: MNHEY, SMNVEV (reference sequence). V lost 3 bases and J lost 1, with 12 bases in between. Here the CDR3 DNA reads TGTGCCAGCAGTTTCGGTGGACAGCTCCAAGAGACCCAGTACTTC. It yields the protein CASSFGGQLQETQYF.

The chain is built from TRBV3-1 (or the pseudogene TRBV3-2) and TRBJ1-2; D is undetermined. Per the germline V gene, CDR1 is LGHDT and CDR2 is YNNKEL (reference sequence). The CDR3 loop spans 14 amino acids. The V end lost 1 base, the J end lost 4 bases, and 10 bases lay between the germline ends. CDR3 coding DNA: TGTGCCAGCAGCCAAGCGCACAGTAGCTATGGCTACACCTTC. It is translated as CASSQAHSSYGYTF.

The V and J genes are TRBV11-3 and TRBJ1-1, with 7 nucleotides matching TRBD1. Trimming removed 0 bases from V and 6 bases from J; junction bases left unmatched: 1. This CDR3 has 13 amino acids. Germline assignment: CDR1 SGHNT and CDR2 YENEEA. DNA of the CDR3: TGTGCCAGCAGCTTAGATCAGGGGGCTGAAGCTTTCTTT. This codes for CASSLDQGAEAFF.

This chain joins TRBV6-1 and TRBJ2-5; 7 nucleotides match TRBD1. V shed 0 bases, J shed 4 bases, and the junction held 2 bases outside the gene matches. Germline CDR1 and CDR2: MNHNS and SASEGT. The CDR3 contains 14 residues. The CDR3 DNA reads TGTGCCAGCAGTGAAGCGGCAGGGGGAGAGACCCAGTACTTC. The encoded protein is CASSEAAGGETQYF.

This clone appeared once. CDR3 in DNA: TGTGCCAGCTCCCCTCAGGGTTTAGGTGGCTACACCTTC. It specifies CASSPQGLGGYTF. This chain uses TRBV18 with TRBJ1-2; D might be TRBD1 (5 bases). Germline lookup yields CDR1 KGHSH and CDR2 LQKENI. This CDR3 spans 13 amino acids. Trimming shortened V by 6 bases and J by 7 bases, and 15 bases separated the two germline ends.

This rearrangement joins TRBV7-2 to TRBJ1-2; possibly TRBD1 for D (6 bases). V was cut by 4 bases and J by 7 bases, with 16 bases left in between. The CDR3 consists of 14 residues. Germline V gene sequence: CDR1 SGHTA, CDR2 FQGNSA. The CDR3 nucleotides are TGTGCCAGCAGCTCCTACGGACAGTTTTCTGGCTACACCTTC. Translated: CASSSYGQFSGYTF.

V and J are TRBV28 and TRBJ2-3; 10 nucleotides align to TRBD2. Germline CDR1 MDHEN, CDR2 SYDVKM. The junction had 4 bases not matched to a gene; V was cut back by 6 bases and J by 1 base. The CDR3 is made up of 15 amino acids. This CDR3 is CASSPGTSGTDTQYF. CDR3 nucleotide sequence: TGTGCCAGCAGCCCCGGGACTAGCGGCACAGATACGCAGTATTTT. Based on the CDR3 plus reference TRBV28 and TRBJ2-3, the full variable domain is DVKVTQSSRYLVKRTGEKVFLECVQDMDHENMFWYRQDPGLGLRLIYFSYDVKMKEKGDIPEGYSVSREKKERFSLILESASTNQTSMYLCASSPGTSGTDTQYFGPGTRLTVL.

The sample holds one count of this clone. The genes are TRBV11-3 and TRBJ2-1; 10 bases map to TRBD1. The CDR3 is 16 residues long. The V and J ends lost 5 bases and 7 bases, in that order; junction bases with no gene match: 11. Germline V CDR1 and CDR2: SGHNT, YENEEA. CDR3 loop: CASSISGQGGMNEQFF. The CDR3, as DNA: TGTGCCAGCAGCATCTCCGGACAGGGGGGGATGAATGAGCAGTTCTTC.

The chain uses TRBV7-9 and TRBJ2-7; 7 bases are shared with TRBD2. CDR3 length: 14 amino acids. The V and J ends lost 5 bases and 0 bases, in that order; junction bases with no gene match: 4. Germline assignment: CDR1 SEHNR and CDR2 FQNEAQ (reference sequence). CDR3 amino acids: CASSHGGTSYEQYF. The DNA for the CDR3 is TGTGCCAGCAGCCACGGGGGGACCTCCTACGAGCAGTACTTC.

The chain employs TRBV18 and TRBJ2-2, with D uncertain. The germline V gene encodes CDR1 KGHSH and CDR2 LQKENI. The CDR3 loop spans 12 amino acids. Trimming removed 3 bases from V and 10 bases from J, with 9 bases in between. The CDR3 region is CASSPRSPELFF. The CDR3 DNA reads TGTGCCAGCTCACCCAGGTCCCCGGAGCTGTTTTTT.

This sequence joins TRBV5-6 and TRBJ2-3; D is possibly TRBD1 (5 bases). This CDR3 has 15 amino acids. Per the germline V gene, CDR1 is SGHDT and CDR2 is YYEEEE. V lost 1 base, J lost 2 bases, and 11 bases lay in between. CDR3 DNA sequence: TGTGCCAGCAGCTTGCAGGGAACATTCACAGATACGCAGTATTTT. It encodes CASSLQGTFTDTQYF.